This TCR beta chain came from a study of T cell clonality in common variable immunodeficiency. Whole-study findings and limits: In common variable immunodeficiency, TCR beta chains reportedly carried fewer deletions and N-nucleotide insertions.

Both groups were predominantly of Caucasian heritage. After removal of 4 bases from V and 3 bases from J, the junction contained 12 bases not matched to a gene. CDR1 and CDR2 (germline): LGHNA, YNFKEQ. This CDR3 spans 17 amino acids. This clone was seen repeatedly, ten times or more. Its antigen is unknown. The read gets to within 3 residues of the CDR3 end, and the germline J gene fills in the rest. Libraries were prepared by immunoSEQ multiplex PCR; TCRdb keeps only in-frame clonotypes and omits some of them. The repertoire consists of 45,000 to 70,000 clones, none detected only once. The chain employs TRBV4-2 and TRBJ1-1; 9 nucleotides align to TRBD1. Sequencing was carried out using peripheral blood mononuclear cells. The receptor was isolated from a person aged 18 to 70 in good health. Partial CDR3 DNA: TGTGCCAGCAGCCGCGTAACAGGGGGCGCAGGGGACACTGAA. It translates to CASSRVTGGAGDTE. The full CDR3 sequence reads CASSRVTGGAGDTEAFF.